These 15 T cell receptor beta chains were sequenced from one sample in a study of molecular identifiers for immune sequencing clone quantification. TCRdb re-called the PCR reads through MiXCR, storing one row per CDR3 protein. In the table there are 600,000 to 650,000 distinct CDR3 sequences, roughly 21% of which are singletons. Sequences were obtained from naive CD8+ T cells from blood, with Jurkat cell RNA spiked in. The subset: FACS-sorted CD8+CD4-CCR7+CD45RA+ naive T cells. The receptors here all came from a human donor in good health. Some libraries in this study had Jurkat cell RNA spiked in.

The V call is TRBV6-6, the J call TRBJ1-4, with D maybe TRBD1 (6 bases). V lost 0 bases, J lost 0 bases, and 17 bases lay in between. The length of the CDR3 is 19 residues. Germline CDR1 MNHNY, CDR2 SVGAGI (reference sequence). The CDR3 loop is CASSYSPGDTAATNEKLFF. For the CDR3, the DNA is TGTGCCAGCAGTTACTCTCCAGGGGACACCGCTGCAACTAATGAAAAACTGTTTTTT.

About this clonotype: This could be a read error, since a much larger clone is one nucleotide away. The chain has TRBV4-1 and TRBJ2-5; 7 bases fit TRBD2. Germline V gene sequence: CDR1 MGHRA, CDR2 YSYEKL. The CDR3 has 15 residues. This CDR3 reads CACSSFPSGQETQYF. Here the CDR3 DNA reads TGCGCCTGCAGCTCCTTCCCTAGCGGCCAAGAGACCCAGTACTTC.

As to this clonotype: Given the absence of the conserved phenylalanine or tryptophan at the CDR3 end, a read error is likely. This chain connects TRBV5-5 to TRBJ1-1, with TRBD1 identical over 7 bases. V lost 4 bases and J lost 3; bases outside the gene matches: 6. The CDR3 loop spans 14 amino acids. Germline lookup yields CDR1 SGHKS and CDR2 YYEKEE (reference sequence). The CDR3 DNA is TGTGCCAGCAGCCTCAGGGGGAGAGACACTGAAGCTTTCCTT. It yields the protein CASSLRGRDTEAFL.

This clonotype was picked up many times. V usage is TRBV20-1 and J usage is TRBJ1-5; D remains unclear. The CDR3 length is 13 residues. The germline CDR1 and CDR2 sequences are DFQATT and SNEGSKA (reference sequence). Trimming left V 3 bases short and J 9 bases short, with 15 bases between. CDR3 region: CSASRPPGWPQHF. In nucleotides, the CDR3 is TGCAGTGCTAGTAGGCCTCCGGGATGGCCCCAGCATTTT.

J is TRBJ2-7 and V is TRBV7-9; TRBD2 aligns across 9 bases. This CDR3 comprises 14 residues. V lost 5 bases to trimming and J lost 2 bases; unmatched junction nucleotides: 4. CDR1 SEHNR and CDR2 FQNEAQ come from the germline V gene (reference sequence). In DNA form, the CDR3 reads TGTGCCAGCAGCCCCCCTAGCGGGACCTACGAGCAGTACTTC. Translating it yields CASSPPSGTYEQYF. Based on the CDR3 plus reference TRBV7-9 and TRBJ2-7, the full variable domain is DTGVSQNPRHKITKRGQNVTFRCDPISEHNRLYWYRQTLGQGPEFLTYFQNEAQLEKSRLLSDRFSAERPKGSFSTLEIQRTEQGDSAMYLCASSPPSGTYEQYFGPGTRLTVT.

As to this clonotype: At one boundary the junction diverges from the germline segment, which might be a read error. The chain carries TRBV7-9 and TRBJ2-3; 15 bases are shared with TRBD2. Germline CDR1 reads SEHNR; CDR2 reads FQNEAQ (reference sequence). This CDR3 comprises 18 residues. The DNA for the CDR3 is TGTGCCAGCAGCCGCACACTCGGACTAGCGGGAGGGCCAGATGCGCAGTATTTT. The encoded protein is CASSRTLGLAGGPDAQYF. The whole variable domain, filled in from reference TRBV7-9 and TRBJ2-3, reads DTGVSQNPRHKITKRGQNVTFRCDPISEHNRLYWYRQTLGQGPEFLTYFQNEAQLEKSRLLSDRFSAERPKGSFSTLEIQRTEQGDSAMYLCASSRTLGLAGGPDAQYFGPGTRLTVL.

The chain uses TRBV12-3 or TRBV12-4 and TRBJ1-6; no clear D gene. V was clipped by 2 bases and J by 2 bases, with 7 bases between them. The CDR3 contains 15 residues. The CDR3 DNA follows: TGTGCCAGCAGTTTAAACGGTCCCTATAATTCACCCCTCCACTTT. Amino acids: CASSLNGPYNSPLHF.

At least ten counts were recorded for this clonotype. The chain couples TRBV7-3 to TRBJ1-1; no reliable D call. With 2 bases removed from V and 1 base from J, the gap between germline ends came to 11 bases. The germline CDR1 and CDR2 sequences are SGHTA and FQGTGA. The CDR3 runs 15 residues. The CDR3: CASSLVDPGNTEAFF. The DNA of the CDR3 is TGTGCCAGCAGCTTAGTGGACCCGGGGAACACTGAAGCTTTCTTT.

The sample holds many counts of this clonotype. The chain is built from TRBV7-3 and TRBJ2-5, with D maybe TRBD1 (6 bases). The CDR3 is 14 amino acids. Looked up from germline, CDR1 is SGHTA and CDR2 is FQGTGA. V was trimmed by 2 bases and J by 1 base, leaving 8 bases between them. DNA of the CDR3: TGTGCCAGCAGCTTAGGGACACTCCAAGAGACCCAGTACTTC. It is translated as CASSLGTLQETQYF. The full variable domain, in which reference TRBV7-3 and TRBJ2-5 provide the parts outside the CDR3, is GAGVSQTPSNKVTEKGKYVELRCDPISGHTALYWYRQSLGQGPEFLIYFQGTGAADDSGLPNDRFFAVRPEGSVSTLKIQRTERGDSAVYLCASSLGTLQETQYFGPGTRLLVL.

At least ten counts were recorded for this clonotype. The V gene is TRBV5-4, the J gene TRBJ2-7; a possible D gene is TRBD2 (5 bases). V was pared by 4 bases and J by 5 bases, with 7 bases between. The CDR3 is made up of 11 amino acids. The germline V gene encodes CDR1 SGHNT and CDR2 YYREEE (reference sequence). In DNA form, the CDR3 reads TGTGCCAGCAGCCTTAGCGACGAGCAGTACTTC. Residues: CASSLSDEQYF. The complete variable domain, with remaining parts taken from reference TRBV5-4 and TRBJ2-7, reads ETGVTQSPTHLIKTRGQQVTLRCSSQSGHNTVSWYQQALGQGPQFIFQYYREEENGRGNFPPRFSGLQFPNYSSELNVNALELDDSALYLCASSLSDEQYFGPGTRLTVT.

Note on this clonotype: This may arise from a read error, as a much more abundant clone is one base away. The rearrangement links TRBV12-3 or TRBV12-4 to TRBJ1-5, with D possibly matching TRBD1 (6 bases). Deletions cut 5 bases from V and 6 bases from J, with 17 bases between. This CDR3 contains 15 residues. This chain's CDR3 is CASSPLDRALQPQHF. In DNA form, the CDR3 reads TGTGCCAGCAGTCCTTTGGACAGAGCGCTTCAGCCCCAGCATTTT.

In this sample, this clonotype turned up many times. The V call is TRBV14, the J call TRBJ2-3; possibly TRBD1 for D (6 bases). Germline lookup yields CDR1 SGHDN and CDR2 FVKESK. Trimming cost V 2 bases and J 6 bases, with 18 bases left between them. The CDR3 covers 16 residues. This CDR3 is CASSQIYREPPDTQYF. CDR3 coding DNA: TGTGCCAGCAGCCAAATCTACAGGGAGCCTCCGGATACGCAGTATTTT.

The chain carries TRBV24-1 and TRBJ2-1, with 10 bases that match TRBD1. CDR1 and CDR2 from the germline V gene are KGHDR and SFDVKD. This CDR3 spans 14 amino acids. The V and J ends lost 9 bases and 8 bases, in that order; junction bases with no gene match: 9. CDR3: CATAGTGDRDEQFF. In DNA form, the CDR3 reads TGTGCCACCGCCGGGACAGGGGATAGGGATGAGCAGTTCTTC.

On this clonotype itself: A junction boundary mismatches the germline segment, possibly from a read error. The rearrangement joins TRBV6-6 to TRBJ1-3; D is unresolved. This CDR3 comprises 11 residues. CDR1 and CDR2 from the germline V gene are MNHNY and SVGAGI (reference sequence). The CDR3 spells CACSSGNTIYF. In nucleotides, the CDR3 is TGTGCCTGCAGTTCAGGAAACACCATATATTTT.

This clonotype showed up many times. This rearrangement joins TRBV12-3 or TRBV12-4 to TRBJ1-3; D ambiguous. This CDR3 is built from 15 residues. Deletions cut 5 bases from V and 0 bases from J, with 11 bases between. The CDR3: CASSLGGYSGNTIYF. The CDR3 DNA reads TGTGCCAGCAGTCTCGGTGGCTACTCTGGAAACACCATATATTTT.